This record concerns one TCR beta chain sequence. These data originate in a study of cytomegalovirus exposure and HLA in healthy donors. Primers: 60 Vbeta forward and 13 Jbeta reverse. TCRdb's table, derived via immunoSEQ multiplex PCR, lists solely in-frame clones and lacks some. This table has approximately 120,000 clones, around 73% appearing once. Trimming cost V 4 bases and J 7 bases, with 14 bases left between them. CDR3 size: 14 residues. The germline V gene encodes CDR1 LGHNA and CDR2 YSLEER. Material: PBMCs. The chain combines TRBV4-3 with TRBJ2-1; perhaps TRBD1 as D (6 bases). This sequence was found in a man aged 40-55 years in good health and CMV-seronegative. The CDR3 protein is CASSPSSGENEQFF. The CDR3 DNA is TGCGCCAGCAGCCCCTCTTCAGGGGAGAATGAGCAGTTCTTC.